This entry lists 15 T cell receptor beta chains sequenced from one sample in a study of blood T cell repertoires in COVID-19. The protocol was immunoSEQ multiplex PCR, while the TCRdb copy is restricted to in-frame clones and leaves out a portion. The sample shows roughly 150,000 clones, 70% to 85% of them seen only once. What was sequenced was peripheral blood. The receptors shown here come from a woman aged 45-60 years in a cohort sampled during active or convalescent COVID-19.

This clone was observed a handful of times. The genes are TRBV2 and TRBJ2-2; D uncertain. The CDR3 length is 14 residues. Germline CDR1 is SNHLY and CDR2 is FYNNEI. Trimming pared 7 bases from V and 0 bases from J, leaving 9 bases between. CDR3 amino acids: CASTEATNTGELFF. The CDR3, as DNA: TGTGCCAGCACCGAGGCCACGAACACCGGGGAGCTGTTTTTT.

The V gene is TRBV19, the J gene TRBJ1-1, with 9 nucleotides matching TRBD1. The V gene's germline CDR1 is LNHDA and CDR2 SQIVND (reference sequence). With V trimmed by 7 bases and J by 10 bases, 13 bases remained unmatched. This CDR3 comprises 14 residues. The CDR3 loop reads CASTLGDRAARAFF. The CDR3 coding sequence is TGTGCCAGTACCTTGGGGGACAGGGCGGCGCGAGCTTTCTTT.

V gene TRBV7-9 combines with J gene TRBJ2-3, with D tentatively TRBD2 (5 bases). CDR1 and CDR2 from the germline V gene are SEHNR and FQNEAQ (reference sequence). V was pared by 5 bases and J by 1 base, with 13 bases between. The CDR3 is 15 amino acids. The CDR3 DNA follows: TGTGCCAGCAGCCACCCGCCCGGGGGCACAGATACGCAGTATTTT. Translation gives CASSHPPGGTDTQYF.

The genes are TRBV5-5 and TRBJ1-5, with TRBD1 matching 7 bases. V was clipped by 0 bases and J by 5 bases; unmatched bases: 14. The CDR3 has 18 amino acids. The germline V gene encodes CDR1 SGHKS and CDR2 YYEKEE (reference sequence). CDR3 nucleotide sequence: TGTGCCAGCAGCTTGGCCCAAGGTTTAACAGGGGCACATCAGCCCCAGCATTTT. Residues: CASSLAQGLTGAHQPQHF.

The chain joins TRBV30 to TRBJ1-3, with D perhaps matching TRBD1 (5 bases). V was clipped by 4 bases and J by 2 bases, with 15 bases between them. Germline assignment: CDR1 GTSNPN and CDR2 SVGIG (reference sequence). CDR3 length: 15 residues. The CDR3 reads CAWTLGGGTGNTIYF. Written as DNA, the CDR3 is TGTGCCTGGACACTCGGGGGTGGCACTGGAAACACCATATATTTT.

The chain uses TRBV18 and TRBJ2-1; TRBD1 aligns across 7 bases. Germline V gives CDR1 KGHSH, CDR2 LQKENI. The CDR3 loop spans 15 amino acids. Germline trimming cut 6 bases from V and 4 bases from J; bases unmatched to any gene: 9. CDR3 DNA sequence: TGTGCCAGCTCGAGGCCCGGGACAGATTACAATGAGCAGTTCTTC. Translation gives CASSRPGTDYNEQFF.

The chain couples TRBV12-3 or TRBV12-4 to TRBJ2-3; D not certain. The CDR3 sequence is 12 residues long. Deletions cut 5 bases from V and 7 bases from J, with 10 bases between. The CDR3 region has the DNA TGTGCCAGCAGTCCGAACCGGTATACGCAGTATTTT. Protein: CASSPNRYTQYF.

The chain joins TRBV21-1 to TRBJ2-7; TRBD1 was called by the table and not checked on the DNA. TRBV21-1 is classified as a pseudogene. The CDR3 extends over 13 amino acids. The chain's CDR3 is CASSTGTGSEQYF. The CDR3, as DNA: TGTGCCAGCAGCACAGGGACAGGGAGCGAGCAGTACTTC.

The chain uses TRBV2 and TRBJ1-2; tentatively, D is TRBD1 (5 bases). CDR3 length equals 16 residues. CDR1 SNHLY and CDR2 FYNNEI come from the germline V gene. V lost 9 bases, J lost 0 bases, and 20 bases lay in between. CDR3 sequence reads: CASKGLETPTNYGYTF. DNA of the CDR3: TGTGCCAGTAAGGGGCTTGAGACCCCTACTAACTATGGCTACACCTTC.

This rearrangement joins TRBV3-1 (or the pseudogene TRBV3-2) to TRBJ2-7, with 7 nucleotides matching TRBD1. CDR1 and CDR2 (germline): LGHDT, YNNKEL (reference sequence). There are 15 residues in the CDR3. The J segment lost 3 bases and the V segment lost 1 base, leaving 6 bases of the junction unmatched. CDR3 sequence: CASSQVLAGGYEQYF. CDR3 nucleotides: TGTGCCAGCAGCCAAGTTCTGGCAGGGGGCTACGAGCAGTACTTC.

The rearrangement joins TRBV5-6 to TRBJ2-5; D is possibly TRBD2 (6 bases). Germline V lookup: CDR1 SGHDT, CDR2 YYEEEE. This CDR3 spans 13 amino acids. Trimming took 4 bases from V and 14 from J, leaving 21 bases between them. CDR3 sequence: CASSPTGVPPPYF. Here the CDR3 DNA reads TGTGCCAGCAGCCCTACGGGGGTACCGCCTCCCTACTTC.

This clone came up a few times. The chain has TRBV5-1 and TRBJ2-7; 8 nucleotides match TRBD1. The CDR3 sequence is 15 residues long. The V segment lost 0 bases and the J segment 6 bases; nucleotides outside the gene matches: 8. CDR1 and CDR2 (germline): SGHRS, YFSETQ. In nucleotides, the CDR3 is TGCGCCAGCAGCTTGGTCCAGGGGGCATCTCGCGAGCAGTACTTC. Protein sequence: CASSLVQGASREQYF.

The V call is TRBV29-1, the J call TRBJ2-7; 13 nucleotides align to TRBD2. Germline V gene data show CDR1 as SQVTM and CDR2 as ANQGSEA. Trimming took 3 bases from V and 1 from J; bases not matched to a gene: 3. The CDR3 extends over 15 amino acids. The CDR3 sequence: CSVEGLAGISYEQYF. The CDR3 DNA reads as TGCAGCGTTGAGGGACTAGCGGGGATATCCTACGAGCAGTACTTC.

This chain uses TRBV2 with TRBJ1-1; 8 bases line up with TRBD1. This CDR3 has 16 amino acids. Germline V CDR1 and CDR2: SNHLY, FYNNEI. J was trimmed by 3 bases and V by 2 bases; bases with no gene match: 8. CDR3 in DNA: TGTGCCAGCAGTGAATGGGGACAGGTGGGAGACACTGAAGCTTTCTTT. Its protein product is CASSEWGQVGDTEAFF.

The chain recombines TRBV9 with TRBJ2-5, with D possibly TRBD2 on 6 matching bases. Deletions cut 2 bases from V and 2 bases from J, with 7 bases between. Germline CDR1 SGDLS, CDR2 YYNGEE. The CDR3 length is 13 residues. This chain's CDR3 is CASSVGLQETQYF. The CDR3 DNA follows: TGTGCCAGCAGCGTTGGACTACAAGAGACCCAGTACTTC.